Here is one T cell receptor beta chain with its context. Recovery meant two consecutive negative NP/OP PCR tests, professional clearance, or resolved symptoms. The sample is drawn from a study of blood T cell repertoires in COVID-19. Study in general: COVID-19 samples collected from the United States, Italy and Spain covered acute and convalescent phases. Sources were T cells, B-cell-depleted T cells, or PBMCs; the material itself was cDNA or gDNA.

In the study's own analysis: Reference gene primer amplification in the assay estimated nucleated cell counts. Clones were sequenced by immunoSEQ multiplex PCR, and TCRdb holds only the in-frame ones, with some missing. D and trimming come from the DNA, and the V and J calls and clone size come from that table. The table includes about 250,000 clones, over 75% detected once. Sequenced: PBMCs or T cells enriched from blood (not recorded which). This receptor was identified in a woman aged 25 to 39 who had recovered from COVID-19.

CDR3 DNA: TGTGCCAGCAGTGAACACGGACAGGGGGCCGGTACAGATACGCAGTATTTT. Protein: CASSEHGQGAGTDTQYF. This chain joins TRBV6-1 and TRBJ2-3, with TRBD1 matching over 11 bases. CDR1 is MNHNS and CDR2 is SASEGT in the germline V gene. The CDR3 is 17 residues long. V was clipped by 2 bases and J by 3 bases; unmatched bases: 7.